The entry below describes one T cell receptor (beta chain). This entry comes from a study of T cell responses to AZD1222 COVID-19 vaccine. Germline CDR1 reads MNHNY; CDR2 reads SVGAGI (reference sequence). This CDR3 comprises 13 residues. Trimming shortened V by 6 bases and J by 3 bases, and 11 bases separated the two germline ends. Profiled with immunoSEQ multiplex PCR; TCRdb holds only in-frame clones, not every one. The data contain approximately 84,000 clones, roughly nine tenths of them singletons. The material was peripheral blood, obtained on day 0 of AZD1222 vaccination. This chain connects TRBV6-6 to TRBJ2-5; possibly TRBD2 for D (5 bases). This receptor was taken from an adult in good health. This chain's CDR3 is CASRDWRKETQYF. DNA of the CDR3: TGTGCCAGCAGAGACTGGAGGAAAGAGACCCAGTACTTC.